These T cell receptor beta chains were read from a single sample in a study of neoadjuvant anti-PD-1 for oral cavity cancer. Clones were read by immunoSEQ multiplex PCR, and TCRdb kept only the in-frame ones, dropping some. The sample lists more than 12,000 clones, roughly 35% occurring once. The material was tumor tissue, obtained after nivolumab (anti-PD-1) treatment. All receptors derive from a person aged 35-80 years with oral cavity squamous cell carcinoma. The CDR3 runs from the conserved cysteine through the conserved F or W. The D gene is left open where the match is weak. Size is omitted from some rows. Given values are once, few, many or a class for expanded clones.

J	D	V	size	DNA	CDR3
TRBJ1-6	NA	TRBV9	NA	TGTGCCAGCAGCGCCACGGGAGGGTGGTCACCCCTCCACTTT	CASSATGGWSPLHF
TRBJ2-3	NA	TRBV12-5	few	TGTGCTAGTGGTTTAGCGGGCACAGATACGCAGTATTTT	CASGLAGTDTQYF
TRBJ1-2	NA	TRBV28	NA	TGTGCCAGCAGTTCCGGACGGACTGTCCGAGACTATGGCTACACCTTC	CASSSGRTVRDYGYTF
TRBJ2-6	NA	TRBV11-2	few	TGTGCCAGCAGCCCGCCAGGGGCCAACGTCCTGACTTTC	CASSPPGANVLTF
TRBJ2-6	TRBD1	TRBV11-2	NA	TGTGCCAGCAGCTTAAGGACAGGGGCTGCTGGGGCCAACGTCCTGACTTTC	CASSLRTGAAGANVLTF
TRBJ1-5	NA	TRBV11-2	NA	TGTGCCAGCAGCTCTCTCCCCTCCCAGCCCCAGCATTTT	CASSSLPSQPQHF
TRBJ1-1	NA	TRBV29-1	NA	TGCAGCGTTGTGGGGGTTGGCACTGAAGCTTTCTTT	CSVVGVGTEAFF
TRBJ1-6	NA	TRBV6-1	few	TGTGCCAGCAGTGACAATTATAATTCACCCCTCCACTTT	CASSDNYNSPLHF
TRBJ1-4	NA	TRBV27	NA	TGTGCCAGCAGTTCTATCACGGCGAGTTATGAGGAAAAACTGTTTTTT	CASSSITASYEEKLFF
TRBJ1-2	NA	TRBV6-5	NA	TGTGCCAGCAACTCCCGGGACACATCAACCTATGGCTACACCTTC	CASNSRDTSTYGYTF
TRBJ1-2	NA	TRBV10-2	many	TGCGCCAGCAGTGAGTCTAGAACGGGGGGCTACACCTTC	CASSESRTGGYTF
TRBJ2-7	NA	TRBV6-1	few	TGTGCCAGCAGTGACAGCTCCTCCTACGAGCAGTACTTC	CASSDSSSYEQYF
TRBJ1-2	NA	TRBV15	few	TGTGCCACCAGCAGAGACCACGGGGGGAGATCTAACTATGGCTACACCTTC	CATSRDHGGRSNYGYTF
TRBJ2-3	NA	TRBV19	NA	TGTGCCAGTAGTCCACCCCAGGGGGATACGCAGTATTTT	CASSPPQGDTQYF
TRBJ2-7	TRBD1	TRBV25-1	NA	TGTGCCAGCTCAAGACAGGGGGCCAACGAGCAGTACTTC	CASSRQGANEQYF
TRBJ2-7	NA	TRBV27	few	TGTGCCAGCAGTCCAACCTTCTCCTACGAGCAGTACTTC	CASSPTFSYEQYF
TRBJ2-3	TRBD2	TRBV4-3	few	TGCGCCAGCAGCCCCTTGGCTAGCGGGGGGGCAGAAGATACGCAGTATTTT	CASSPLASGGAEDTQYF
TRBJ2-3	NA	TRBV11-2	NA	TGTGCCAGCAGCTTAGGCGGACGGTCAGATACGCAGTATTTT	CASSLGGRSDTQYF
TRBJ2-1	NA	TRBV5-1	NA	TGCGCCAGCAGTCCCGGGACCCACTCCTACAATGAGCAGTTCTTC	CASSPGTHSYNEQFF
TRBJ1-5	NA	TRBV10-2	NA	TGCGCCAGCAGTGAACAGGGTGGTCAGCCCCAGCATTTT	CASSEQGGQPQHF
TRBJ2-6	NA	TRBV5-1	NA	TGCGCCAGCAGCGGTGAGGTGAGCTCTGGGGCCAACGTCCTGACTTTC	CASSGEVSSGANVLTF
TRBJ1-2	TRBD1	TRBV7-2	few	TGTGCCAGCAGCTTTGGCCCCCCCGGGACAGGATCTTTCTATGGCTACACCTTC	CASSFGPPGTGSFYGYTF
TRBJ2-7	NA	TRBV5-1	NA	TGCGCCAGCAGCTTGGGCAGGGTCTACAGTGATCGGGGGTACGAGCAGTACTTC	CASSLGRVYSDRGYEQYF
TRBJ1-6	NA	TRBV7-9	NA	TGTGCCAGCAGCTTAGTTGGTGGGCCCCATAATTCACCCCTCCACTTT	CASSLVGGPHNSPLHF